The 5 T cell receptor beta chains presented below share a single source sample, sequenced in a study of blood T cells in healthy people across ages. PCR was performed a second time for about 7 to 12 cycles using a sample-barcoded 5' primer and a J-beta primer mix. TCRdb ran MiXCR on the 5' RACE reads and lists one entry per CDR3 protein. The top ten clones hold approximately 7.7% of a sample with roughly 1,700,000 distinct CDR3 sequences, roughly 28% of them seen once. The sequencing input was blood. The receptors here all came from a woman under 40 in good health.

The gene calls are TRBV6-1 and TRBJ1-1; a weak D match, TRBD1 (5 bases). CDR3 length: 13 amino acids. Germline V lookup: CDR1 MNHNS, CDR2 SASEGT. V shed 2 bases and J shed 4 bases, with 8 bases lying between them. The CDR3 coding sequence is TGTGCCAGCAGTGAACGGGGGATCACTGAAGCTTTCTTT. Its translation is CASSERGITEAFF.

This chain connects TRBV20-1 to TRBJ2-1, with D perhaps TRBD1 (5 bases). V was shortened by 2 bases and J by 7 bases, with 12 bases between the two germline ends. Germline lookup yields CDR1 DFQATT and CDR2 SNEGSKA (reference sequence). The CDR3 spans 13 residues. CDR3 protein: CSARRGPGNEQFF. CDR3 in DNA: TGCAGTGCTAGAAGGGGCCCGGGTAATGAGCAGTTCTTC.

This clonotype was observed a few times. The rearrangement joins TRBV29-1 to TRBJ1-2; D unclear. The CDR3 spans 14 residues. Per germline, CDR1 SQVTM and CDR2 ANQGSEA. Trimming left V 1 base short and J 1 base short, with 10 bases between. The CDR3 nucleotides read TGCAGCGTTGAAGGACGGAAGATTAACTATGGCTACACCTTC. It translates to CSVEGRKINYGYTF.

This chain uses TRBV7-6 with TRBJ2-7, with 10 bases fitting TRBD2. Germline-derived CDR1 and CDR2 are SGHVS and FNYEAQ. V lost 1 base, J lost 6 bases, and 9 bases stayed unmatched. This CDR3 comprises 16 residues. The CDR3 nucleotides read TGTGCCAGCAGCTTAGGGGGAGCGGGGGGGCCAACCGAGCAGTACTTC. Residues: CASSLGGAGGPTEQYF.

The chain combines TRBV6-4 with TRBJ1-1, with D tentatively TRBD1 (6 bases). From germline, CDR1 is MRHNA and CDR2 SNTAGT. Trimming pared 8 bases from V and 4 bases from J, leaving 20 bases between. This CDR3 spans 15 amino acids. CDR3 residues: CASSAEAGAGTEAFF. Written as DNA, the CDR3 is TGTGCCAGCTCTGCCGAGGCAGGGGCGGGCACTGAAGCTTTCTTT.